This entry features one TCR beta chain sequence. What it binds is not known. The data belong to a study of CD8 T cells in ankylosing spondylitis. Study-wide findings and caveats: Reportedly, significant enrichment of disease-linked clones occurred in matched ankylosing spondylitis synovial fluid. Before this, some motif variants had been reported in reactive arthritis synovial fluid and blood. Typical of ankylosing spondylitis blood, it appeared, was a TCR beta motif of several highly homologous variants.

For TCR beta, libraries came from quantitative 5'-RACE with molecular barcodes. TCRdb re-analysed the 5' RACE reads in MiXCR, keeping a single row per CDR3 protein. The sample contains 700,000 to 850,000 distinct CDR3 sequences, over 9.5% of which appear only once. This TCR came from a male donor with ankylosing spondylitis. Sequencing used blood, either unsorted or a sorted T cell fraction (not recorded which).

CDR3 bases: TGCAGTGCGAGGCAGGGTCAGATATCGAACACTGAAGCTTTCTTT. It encodes CSARQGQISNTEAFF. The J gene is TRBJ1-1, the V gene TRBV20-1; D is possibly TRBD1 (5 bases). The CDR3 spans 15 residues. Germline CDR1 and CDR2: DFQATT and SNEGSKA (reference sequence). Trimming left V 6 bases short and J 1 base short, with 18 bases between.